This T cell receptor beta chain was captured in a study of memory CD4+ T cells and cytomegalovirus serostatus. The sort gate was single viable CD3+CD4+CD8-CD45RO+ cells for memory CD4+ T cells. In its sample, this clone was seen a few times. The V gene lost 3 bases and the J gene lost 1 base, with 15 bases spanning the gap. Germline CDR1 reads LGHNA; CDR2 reads YSLEER. The CDR3 runs to 16 residues. TCRdb keeps only in-frame clones here, not all; method: immunoSEQ multiplex PCR. The repertoire includes some 52,000 clones, 65% to 85% of them detected once, and 2% sits in the top ten. The chain is built from TRBV4-3 and TRBJ1-1, with D unresolved. The sequenced material came from memory CD4+ T cells from blood. This TCR was sampled from an adult in good health and CMV-seropositive. CDR3 DNA sequence: TGCGCCAGCAGCCACTGGCCGGGCCGCGCGAACACTGAAGCTTTCTTT. This encodes CASSHWPGRANTEAFF.